This entry describes one T cell receptor (beta chain). It has no known antigen specificity. Base qualities are not provided; no much larger clone lies one nucleotide away. Genomic DNA was used as template for profiling of TCR beta VDJ combinations and CDR3 sequences. An Illumina HiSeq 2000 was the platform used for TCR repertoire sequencing. As for the authors' bioinformatics: TRBV/TRBJ rearrangement plots, CDR3 size and DJ length profiles, and Simpson's diversity index were used to evaluate the repertoires. The most abundant DNA sequence in the deep sequencing data was defined as the immunodominant clone. CDR3 amino acid sequences were checked for sharing across subjects and were also compared against the VDJdb database and published repertoires. The raw public reads went through TCRdb reprocessing: fastp at Q25, MiXCR clone calling, in-frame beta chains kept. CDR3 protein duplicates are merged, each entry listing the most common genes and DNA. The V and J calls and clone size are TCRdb's, not the authors'. The sample data list 100,000 to 150,000 distinct CDR3 sequences, and roughly 50% of these were observed just once. Roughly 2.5% of the sample lies in the top ten.

This record belongs to a study of CD8+CD57+ T cells in acquired aplastic anemia (dated by TCRdb to 2017 to 2018). Looking at the study overall: Extracted DNA from sorted CD4+ and CD8+ cells averaged around 3.4 ug, ranging from roughly 0.17 to 27.4 ug. Healthy donor samples averaged roughly 9.8 million reads for CD4+ and fewer than 12 million for CD8+ cells.

Results and caveats for the whole study, not just this receptor: Patients and healthy controls showed no significant difference in CD8+ Simpson's diversity (P=0.060). Although 25 to 30 CD8+ CDR3 sequences were shared by patients and controls, these sequences appeared highly expressed in patients and within the immunodominant clones of patients.

The study deep-sequenced TCR repertoires of sorted CD4+ and CD8+ blood T cells from severe aplastic anemia patients and healthy subjects. Ficoll-Paque density gradient centrifugation was used to isolate peripheral blood mononuclear cells. Before DNA was extracted, CD4+ and CD8+ T cells were sorted using either FACS or magnetic beads. The germline V gene (reference sequence) yields SEHNR for CDR1 and FQNEAQ for CDR2. From the cysteine up to the phenylalanine, the CDR3 has a length of 12 residues. Here the CDR3 DNA is all that survives: 36 bases in frame from base 1. V sheds 4 bases and J sheds 4 bases, leaving 6 bases between their ends.

The TCR comes from a human donor in good health, serving as a control. The sequenced material came from sorted CD4+, CD8+, or CD8+CD57+ T cells (not recorded which) from PBMCs. The rearrangement combines TRBV7-9 with TRBJ2-3, with no D gene named confidently. The sequenced DNA: TGTGCCAGCAGCTCGTCCCCAGATACGCAGTATTTT. This sequence encodes CASSSSPDTQYF.